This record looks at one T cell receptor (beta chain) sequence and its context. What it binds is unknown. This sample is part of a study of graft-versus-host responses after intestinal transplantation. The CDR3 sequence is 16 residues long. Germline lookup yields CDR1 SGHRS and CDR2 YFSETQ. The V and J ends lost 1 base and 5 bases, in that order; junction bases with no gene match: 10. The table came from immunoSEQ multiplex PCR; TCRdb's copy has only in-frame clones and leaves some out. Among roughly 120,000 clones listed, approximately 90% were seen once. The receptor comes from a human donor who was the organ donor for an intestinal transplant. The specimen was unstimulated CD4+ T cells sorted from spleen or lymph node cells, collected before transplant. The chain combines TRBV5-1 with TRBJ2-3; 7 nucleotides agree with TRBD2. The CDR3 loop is CASSLSQTGGGDTQYF. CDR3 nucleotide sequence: TGCGCCAGCAGCTTGAGCCAGACGGGGGGAGGAGATACGCAGTATTTT.